A selection of T cell receptor beta chains follows, all from one sample in a study of CXCR3-negative and CXCR3-positive naive CD8 T cells. TCRdb re-called the 5' RACE reads; every CDR3 protein appears as one record, without DNA. This repertoire comprises around 63,000 distinct CDR3 sequences; its ten largest clones make up 4.8%. Sequences were obtained from naive CXCR3+ CD8+ T cells from blood. Every receptor here comes from a human donor in good health. Some clones in this sample may be carry-over from other donors' samples. Both conserved end residues are part of each CDR3. The size field is filled for only some rows; it gives once, few, many or a size class.

TRBJ2-7,TRBV29-1,-,CSNKTGDLDEQYF
TRBJ1-1,TRBV20-1,-,CSAPIGGGNTEAFF
TRBJ2-5,TRBV7-9,-,CASTTDRLQETQYF
TRBJ2-7,TRBV29-1,-,CSVDGGQGPLEQYF
TRBJ2-4,TRBV11-2,-,CASSSPGTKAKNIQYF
TRBJ2-1,TRBV7-9,-,CASIIWGGLNEQFF
TRBJ1-2,TRBV15,-,CATSRVTHDYGYTF
TRBJ2-7,TRBV29-1,-,CSVLTGTGYEQYF
TRBJ2-7,TRBV29-1,-,CSVVGGSYEQYF
TRBJ2-7,TRBV4-2,-,CASSQEFGTYEQYF
TRBJ2-1,TRBV6-2/TRBV6-3,-,CASSLGHNLYNEQFF
TRBJ2-7,TRBV4-2,-,CASSQDSGGEQYF
TRBJ2-1,TRBV9,medium-sized,CASSSQAGGHNEQFF
TRBJ2-4,TRBV12-3/TRBV12-4,-,CASSHTGQGNIQYF
TRBJ1-1,TRBV29-1,-,CSAEGGQGLLNTEAFF
TRBJ2-1,TRBV7-8,-,CASSLAGVSGGAGAYNEQFF
TRBJ2-7,TRBV3-1,-,CASSQVAEIHEQYF
TRBJ2-2,TRBV7-2,-,CASSLSGWASGRLNTGELFF
TRBJ2-1,TRBV9,-,CASSVALGGTYNEQFF
TRBJ2-7,TRBV29-1,-,CSVLTGGASEQYF
TRBJ2-1,TRBV4-3,-,CASSPRLAGDVDEQFF
TRBJ2-3,TRBV20-1,-,CSASRGSPTQYF
TRBJ2-1,TRBV9,-,CASSVGGSWDEQFF
TRBJ2-7,TRBV7-9,-,CASSSFATYEQYF
TRBJ2-5,TRBV14,-,CASSQNPGDYQETQYF